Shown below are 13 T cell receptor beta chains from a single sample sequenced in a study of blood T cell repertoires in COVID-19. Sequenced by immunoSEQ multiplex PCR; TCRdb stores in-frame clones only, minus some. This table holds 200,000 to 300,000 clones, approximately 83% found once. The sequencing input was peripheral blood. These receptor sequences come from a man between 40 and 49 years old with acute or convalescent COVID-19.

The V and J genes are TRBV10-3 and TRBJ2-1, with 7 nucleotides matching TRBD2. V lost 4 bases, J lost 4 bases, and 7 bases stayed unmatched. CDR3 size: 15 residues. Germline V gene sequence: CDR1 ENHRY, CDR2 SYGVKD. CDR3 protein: CAISAAGLSYNEQFF. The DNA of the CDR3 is TGTGCCATCAGTGCAGCGGGACTATCTTACAATGAGCAGTTCTTC.

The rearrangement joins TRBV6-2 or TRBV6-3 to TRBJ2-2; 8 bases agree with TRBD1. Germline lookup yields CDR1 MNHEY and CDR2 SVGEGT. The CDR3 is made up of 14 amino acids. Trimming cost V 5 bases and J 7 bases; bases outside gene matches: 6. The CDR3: CASSATGVNGELFF. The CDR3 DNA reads TGTGCCAGCAGTGCGACAGGGGTTAACGGGGAGCTGTTTTTT.

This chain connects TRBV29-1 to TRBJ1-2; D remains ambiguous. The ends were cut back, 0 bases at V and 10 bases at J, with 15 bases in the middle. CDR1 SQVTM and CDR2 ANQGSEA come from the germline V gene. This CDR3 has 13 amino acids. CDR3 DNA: TGCAGCGTTGAAGATCTTGCCCAGGCCGACTACACCTTC. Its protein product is CSVEDLAQADYTF.

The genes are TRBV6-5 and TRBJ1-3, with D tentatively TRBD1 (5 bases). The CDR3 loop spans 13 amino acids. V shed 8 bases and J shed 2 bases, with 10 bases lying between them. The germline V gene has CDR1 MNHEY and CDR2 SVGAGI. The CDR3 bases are TGTGCCAGCCTGGCAGGGCCTGGAAACACCATATATTTT. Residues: CASLAGPGNTIYF.

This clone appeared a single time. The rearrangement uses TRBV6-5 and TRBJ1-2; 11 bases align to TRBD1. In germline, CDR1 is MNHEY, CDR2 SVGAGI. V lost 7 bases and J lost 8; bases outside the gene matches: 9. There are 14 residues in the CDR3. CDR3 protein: CASIRDRGFGGYTF. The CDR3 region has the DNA TGTGCCAGCATAAGGGACAGGGGGTTTGGGGGCTACACCTTC.

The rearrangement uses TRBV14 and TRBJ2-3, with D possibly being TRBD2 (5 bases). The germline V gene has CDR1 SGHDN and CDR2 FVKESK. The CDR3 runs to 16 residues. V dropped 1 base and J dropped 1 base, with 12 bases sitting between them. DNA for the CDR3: TGTGCCAGCAGCCAAGTGGGAGTTGGCGGCACAGATACGCAGTATTTT. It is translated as CASSQVGVGGTDTQYF.

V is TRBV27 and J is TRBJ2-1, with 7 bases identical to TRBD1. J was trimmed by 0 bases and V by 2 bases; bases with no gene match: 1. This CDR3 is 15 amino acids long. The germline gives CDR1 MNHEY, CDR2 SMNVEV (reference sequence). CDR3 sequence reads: CASSLRDSSYNEQFF. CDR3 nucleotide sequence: TGTGCCAGCAGTTTACGGGACAGCTCCTACAATGAGCAGTTCTTC.

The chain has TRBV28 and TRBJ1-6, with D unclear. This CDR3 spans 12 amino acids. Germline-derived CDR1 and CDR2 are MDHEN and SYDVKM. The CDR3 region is CGVRAPNSPLHF. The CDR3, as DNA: TGTGGGGTGAGGGCCCCTAATTCACCCCTCCACTTT.

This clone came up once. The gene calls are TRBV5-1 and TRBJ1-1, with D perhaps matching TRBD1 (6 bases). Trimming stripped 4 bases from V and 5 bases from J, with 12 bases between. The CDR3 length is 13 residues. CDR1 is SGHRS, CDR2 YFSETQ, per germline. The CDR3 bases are TGCGCCAGCAGCCTCGAGGGGGGGACTGAAGCTTTCTTT. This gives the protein CASSLEGGTEAFF.

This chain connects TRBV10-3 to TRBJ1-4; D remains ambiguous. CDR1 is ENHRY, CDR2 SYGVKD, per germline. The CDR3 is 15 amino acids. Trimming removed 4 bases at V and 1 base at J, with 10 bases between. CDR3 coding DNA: TGTGCCATCAGTGGAACGGGAGAAACTAATGAAAAACTGTTTTTT. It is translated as CAISGTGETNEKLFF.

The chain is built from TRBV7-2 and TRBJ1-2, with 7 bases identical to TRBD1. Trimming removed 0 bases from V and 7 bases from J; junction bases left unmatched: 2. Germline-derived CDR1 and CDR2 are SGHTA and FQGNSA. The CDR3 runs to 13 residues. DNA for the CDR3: TGTGCCAGCAGCTTAGCACAGGGGATTGGCTACACCTTC. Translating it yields CASSLAQGIGYTF.

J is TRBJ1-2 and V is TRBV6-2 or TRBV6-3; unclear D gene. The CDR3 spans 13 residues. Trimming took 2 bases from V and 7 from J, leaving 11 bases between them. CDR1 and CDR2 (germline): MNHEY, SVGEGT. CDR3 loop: CASSYGGVGGYTF. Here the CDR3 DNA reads TGTGCCAGCAGTTACGGCGGGGTCGGTGGCTACACCTTC.

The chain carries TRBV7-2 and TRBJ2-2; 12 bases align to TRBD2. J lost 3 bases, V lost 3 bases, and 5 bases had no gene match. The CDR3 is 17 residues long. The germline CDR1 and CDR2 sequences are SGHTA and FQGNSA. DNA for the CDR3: TGTGCCAGCAGCTTTCTCCGACTAGCGGGAGACACCGGGGAGCTGTTTTTT. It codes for CASSFLRLAGDTGELFF.